The clone carrying this T cell receptor (beta chain) has only a few counts. This CDR3 comprises 15 residues. V lost 1 base to trimming and J lost 3 bases; unmatched junction nucleotides: 2. The germline V gene has CDR1 SGHRS and CDR2 YFSETQ. TCRdb called the 5' RACE reads again in MiXCR, with one record for every CDR3 protein. The data show hundreds of thousands of distinct CDR3 sequences, around 20% seen once. This entry is derived from a study of identical twins. The sample was also reused in another study, on T cells expressing NK-cell markers.

The sequenced sample consisted of PBMCs. The genes are TRBV5-1 and TRBJ2-3; 10 nucleotides match TRBD2. The receptor was isolated from a woman aged 18 to 35 in good health. CDR3 sequence reads: CASSLMTSGTDTQYF. The CDR3 DNA follows: TGCGCCAGCAGCTTGATGACTAGCGGGACAGATACGCAGTATTTT. Using reference TRBV5-1 and TRBJ2-3 for the parts outside the CDR3, the full variable domain is KAGVTQTPRYLIKTRGQQVTLSCSPISGHRSVSWYQQTPGQGLQFLFEYFSETQRNKGNFPGRFSGRQFSNSRSEMNVSTLELGDSALYLCASSLMTSGTDTQYFGPGTRLTVL.